Listed below are T cell receptor beta chains from one sample, sequenced in a study of OX40 agonist ivuxolimab in advanced cancers. TCRdb's table, derived via immunoSEQ multiplex PCR, lists solely in-frame clones and lacks some. This table holds about 80,000 clones, 90% to 95% found once. The sample in question was CD4+ or CD8+ T cells sorted from blood, obtained in a trial of the OX40 agonist ivuxolimab. Receptors were obtained from an adult with an advanced solid tumor such as melanoma, head and neck, liver or kidney cancer. Each CDR3 is given with its conserved first and last residue. The D gene is left open where the match is weak. Rows give clone size only sometimes, using once, few, many, or a class for an expanded clone.

D	V	length	J	size	CDR3	DNA
.	TRBV11-2	18	TRBJ1-2	.	CASSLRSGSGGLIYGYTF	TGTGCCAGCAGCTTACGGTCTGGGTCTGGTGGGCTCATCTATGGCTACACCTTC
.	TRBV19	12	TRBJ2-2	.	CASSMREGELFF	TGTGCCAGTAGTATGCGAGAGGGGGAGCTGTTTTTT
TRBD1	TRBV19	11	TRBJ1-1	once	CASSLGGEAFF	TGTGCCAGTAGTCTAGGGGGCGAAGCTTTCTTT
TRBD2	TRBV4-1	15	TRBJ2-7	.	CASSHESSGTYEQYF	TGCGCCAGCAGCCATGAGAGTAGCGGGACCTACGAGCAGTACTTC
.	TRBV7-3	14	TRBJ1-1	.	CASSWGGADTEAFF	TGTGCCAGCAGCTGGGGGGGCGCCGACACTGAAGCTTTCTTT
.	TRBV18	17	TRBJ2-1	.	CASSPLPLLGSYNEQFF	TGTGCCAGCTCACCACTTCCCCTACTTGGCTCCTACAATGAGCAGTTCTTC
.	TRBV27	14	TRBJ1-2	.	CASSHLGQNYGYTF	TGTGCCAGCAGTCATCTGGGGCAGAACTATGGCTACACCTTC
.	TRBV18	18	TRBJ2-7	.	CASSPTPPQGLYSYEQYF	TGTGCCAGCTCACCTACCCCGCCCCAGGGGCTCTACTCCTACGAGCAGTACTTC
TRBD2	TRBV13	15	TRBJ2-1	.	CASSQLAGAYNEQFF	TGTGCCAGCTCACAGTTAGCGGGAGCGTACAATGAGCAGTTCTTC
.	TRBV5-1	15	TRBJ2-3	.	CASSLQGGGTDTQYF	TGCGCCAGCAGCTTGCAGGGAGGGGGAACAGATACGCAGTATTTT
TRBD2	TRBV5-4	16	TRBJ2-7	.	CASSLRESGRANEQYF	TGTGCCAGCAGCTTGAGGGAAAGCGGGAGGGCCAACGAGCAGTACTTC
.	TRBV7-3	13	TRBJ1-1	.	CASSLFENTEAFF	TGTGCCAGCAGCTTATTCGAGAACACTGAAGCTTTCTTT
.	TRBV18	11	TRBJ2-7	.	CASSQGNEQYF	TGTGCCAGCTCACAGGGAAACGAGCAGTACTTC
.	TRBV7-9	14	TRBJ2-3	.	CASFKRGGTDTQYF	TGTGCCAGCTTTAAAAGGGGTGGCACAGATACGCAGTATTTT
.	TRBV4-1	15	TRBJ2-5	.	CASSQENRKGETQYF	TGCGCCAGCAGCCAAGAAAATCGCAAGGGAGAGACCCAGTACTTC
.	TRBV5-1	15	TRBJ2-5	.	CASSKIDSTQETQYF	TGCGCCAGCAGCAAGATAGACAGTACCCAAGAGACCCAGTACTTC
TRBD1	TRBV30	14	TRBJ1-6	.	CAWGPGQIHSPLHF	TGTGCCTGGGGTCCGGGACAGATACATTCACCCCTCCACTTT
.	TRBV18	14	TRBJ2-3	.	CASSPTSRGDTQYF	TGTGCCAGCTCACCAACGAGCAGAGGGGATACGCAGTATTTT
TRBD2	TRBV6-6	14	TRBJ2-7	.	CASSYTPGGGEQYF	TGTGCCAGCAGTTACACCCCGGGGGGAGGCGAGCAGTACTTC
.	TRBV29-1	15	TRBJ2-3	.	CSVGGSRQSPDTQYF	TGCAGCGTTGGGGGCAGCCGACAATCGCCAGATACGCAGTATTTT
TRBD2	TRBV29-1	14	TRBJ2-2	.	CSVPSGRHTGELFF	TGCAGCGTCCCAAGCGGGAGACACACCGGGGAGCTGTTTTTT
.	TRBV5-4	16	TRBJ2-6	.	CASSSHRASGANVLTF	TGTGCCAGCAGCTCTCACAGAGCTTCTGGGGCCAACGTCCTGACTTTC
.	TRBV5-1	14	TRBJ1-4	.	CASTLRGPNEKLFF	TGCGCCAGCACCCTACGCGGGCCTAATGAAAAACTGTTTTTT
TRBD2	TRBV5-1	18	TRBJ2-2	.	CASSLAGLAGAATGELFF	TGCGCCAGCAGCTTGGCCGGACTAGCGGGAGCCGCCACCGGGGAGCTGTTTTTT
.	TRBV12-2	16	TRBJ1-5	.	CASRPQPRVPFGPQHF	TGTGCAAGTCGCCCTCAACCCCGAGTCCCGTTTGGGCCCCAGCATTTT
.	TRBV6-5	14	TRBJ1-5	.	CASRPGHGGQPQHF	TGTGCCAGCAGGCCGGGACACGGAGGTCAGCCCCAGCATTTT
TRBD1	TRBV27	18	TRBJ1-1	.	CASSLFFAGQGRNTEAFF	TGTGCCAGCAGTTTATTTTTCGCGGGACAGGGGCGTAACACTGAAGCTTTCTTT
.	TRBV7-2	12	TRBJ1-2	few	CASSLERSGYTF	TGTGCCAGCAGCTTAGAAAGGAGTGGCTACACCTTC
.	TRBV5-6	12	TRBJ2-3	.	CASSRGTGTQYF	TGTGCCAGCAGCAGGGGGACTGGAACGCAGTATTTT
.	TRBV7-3	15	TRBJ1-1	.	CASSLLPGMNTEAFF	TGTGCCAGCAGCTTACTCCCAGGTATGAACACTGAAGCTTTCTTT
TRBD1	TRBV7-2	13	TRBJ1-1	.	CASRIKGAIEAFF	TGTGCCAGCAGGATAAAGGGGGCGATTGAAGCTTTCTTT
TRBD1	TRBV28	14	TRBJ1-2	.	CATQRGGDNYGYTF	TGTGCCACTCAGCGAGGGGGCGATAACTATGGCTACACCTTC
TRBD2	TRBV7-3	14	TRBJ2-3	.	CASSLGGREDTQYF	TGTGCCAGCAGCTTAGGGGGGAGGGAAGATACGCAGTATTTT